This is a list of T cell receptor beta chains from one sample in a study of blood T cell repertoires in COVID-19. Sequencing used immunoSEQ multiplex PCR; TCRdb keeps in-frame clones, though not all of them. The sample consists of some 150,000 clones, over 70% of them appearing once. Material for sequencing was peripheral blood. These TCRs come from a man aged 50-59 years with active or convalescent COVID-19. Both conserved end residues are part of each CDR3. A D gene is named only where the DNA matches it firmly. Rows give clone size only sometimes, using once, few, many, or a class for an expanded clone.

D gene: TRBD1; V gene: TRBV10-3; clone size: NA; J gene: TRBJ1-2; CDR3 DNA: TGTGCCATCAGTGGGGGGACAGGGGATGGCTACACCTTC; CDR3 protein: CAISGGTGDGYTF
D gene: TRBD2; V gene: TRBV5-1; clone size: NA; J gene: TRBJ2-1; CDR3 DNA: TGCGCCAGCAGCTTTGGTAGCGGGAGGGCCCCTGAGCAGTTCTTC; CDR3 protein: CASSFGSGRAPEQFF
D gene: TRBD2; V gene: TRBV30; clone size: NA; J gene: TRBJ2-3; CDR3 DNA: TGTGCCTGGAGTGGTACTAGCGGATTACGACATACGCAGTATTTT; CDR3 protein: CAWSGTSGLRHTQYF
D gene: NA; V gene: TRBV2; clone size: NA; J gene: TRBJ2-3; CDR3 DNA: TGTGCCAGCAGCGGACTCGGGACACGGAGCGATACGCAGTATTTT; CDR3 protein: CASSGLGTRSDTQYF
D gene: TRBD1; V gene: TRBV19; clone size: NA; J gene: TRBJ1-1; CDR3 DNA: TGTGCCAGTTCAGCGACGGGACAGGGACCGGTCGCTGAAGCTTTCTTT; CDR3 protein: CASSATGQGPVAEAFF
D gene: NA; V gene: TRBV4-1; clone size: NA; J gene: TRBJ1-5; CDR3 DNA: TGCGCCAGCAGCCAATTCCGGGACAAAAATCAGCCCCAGCATTTT; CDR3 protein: CASSQFRDKNQPQHF
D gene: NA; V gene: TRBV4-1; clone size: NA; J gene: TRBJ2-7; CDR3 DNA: TGCGCCAGCAGAAAAGGGGCCGGCGACGAGCAGTACTTC; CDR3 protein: CASRKGAGDEQYF
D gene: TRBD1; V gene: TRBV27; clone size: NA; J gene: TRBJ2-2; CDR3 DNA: TGTGCCAGCAGTTATAACAGGGGGCTCACCGGGGAGCTGTTTTTT; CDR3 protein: CASSYNRGLTGELFF
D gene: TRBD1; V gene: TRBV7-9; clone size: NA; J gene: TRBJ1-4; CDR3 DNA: TGTGCCAGCAGCCCAGGGGACAGAGTGGAGGAAAAACTGTTTTTT; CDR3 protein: CASSPGDRVEEKLFF
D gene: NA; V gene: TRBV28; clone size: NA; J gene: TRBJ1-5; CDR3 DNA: TGTGCCAGCAGTTCTTACAGTAATCAGCCCCAGCATTTT; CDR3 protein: CASSSYSNQPQHF
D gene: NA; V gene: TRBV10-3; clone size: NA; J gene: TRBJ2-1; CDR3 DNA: TGTGCCATATCTGGGGGAGGCAGTAACAATGAGCAGTTCTTC; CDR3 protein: CAISGGGSNNEQFF
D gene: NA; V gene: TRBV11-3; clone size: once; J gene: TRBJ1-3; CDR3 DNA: TGTGCCAGCAGCCGCAATGGAGGCACCATATATTTT; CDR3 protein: CASSRNGGTIYF
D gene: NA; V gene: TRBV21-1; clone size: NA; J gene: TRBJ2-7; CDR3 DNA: TGTGCCAGCAGCACCTCCGGGACAGGGTTTATCTACGAGCAGTACTTC; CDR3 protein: CASSTSGTGFIYEQYF
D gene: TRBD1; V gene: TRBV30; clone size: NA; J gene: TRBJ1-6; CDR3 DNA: TGTGCCTGGAGTGAGACAGGGTTGTTTTCACCCCTCCACTTT; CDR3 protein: CAWSETGLFSPLHF
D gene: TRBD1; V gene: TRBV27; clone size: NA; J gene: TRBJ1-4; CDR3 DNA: TGTGCCAGCAGGCTGACAGGGAACAATGAAAAACTGTTTTTT; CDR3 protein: CASRLTGNNEKLFF
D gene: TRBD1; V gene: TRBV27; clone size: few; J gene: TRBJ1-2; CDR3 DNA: TGTGCCAGCAGCCTGACAGGGGTGTGGGGCTACACCTTC; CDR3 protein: CASSLTGVWGYTF
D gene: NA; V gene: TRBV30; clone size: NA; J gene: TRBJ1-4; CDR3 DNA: TGTGCCTGGAGGGAGAATGAAAAACTGTTTTTT; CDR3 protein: CAWRENEKLFF
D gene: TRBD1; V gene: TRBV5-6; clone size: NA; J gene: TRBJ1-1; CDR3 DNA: TGTGCCAGCAGCCTAGGGGGCCGAACTGAAGCTTTCTTT; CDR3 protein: CASSLGGRTEAFF
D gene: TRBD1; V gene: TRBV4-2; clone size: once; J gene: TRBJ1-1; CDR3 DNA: TGTGCCAGCAGCCACGCGGACAGGGACACTGAAGCTTTCTTT; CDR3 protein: CASSHADRDTEAFF
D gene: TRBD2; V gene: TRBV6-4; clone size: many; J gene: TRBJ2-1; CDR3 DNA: TGTGCCAGCAGTGACAGAGCGGGAGGGCCTGTTGAGCAGTTCTTC; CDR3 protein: CASSDRAGGPVEQFF
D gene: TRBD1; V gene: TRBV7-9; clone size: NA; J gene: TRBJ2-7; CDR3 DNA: TGTGCCAGCAGCTTACCGATCGGACAGGGGGTATTGTACGAGCAGTACTTC; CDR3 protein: CASSLPIGQGVLYEQYF
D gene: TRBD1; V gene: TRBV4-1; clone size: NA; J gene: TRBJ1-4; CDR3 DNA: TGCGCCAGCAGCCTAGGACAGGGTGCTAATGAAAAACTGTTTTTT; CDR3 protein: CASSLGQGANEKLFF
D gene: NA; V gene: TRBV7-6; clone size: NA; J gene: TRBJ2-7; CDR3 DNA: TGTGCCAGCAGCTTAACTGGAGGAGGGGAGTACTACGAGCAGTACTTC; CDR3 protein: CASSLTGGGEYYEQYF
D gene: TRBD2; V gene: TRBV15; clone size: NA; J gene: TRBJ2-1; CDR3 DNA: TGTGCCACCAGCAGAGTAGGCGGGAGGGCTTACAATGAGCAGTTCTTC; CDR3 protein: CATSRVGGRAYNEQFF
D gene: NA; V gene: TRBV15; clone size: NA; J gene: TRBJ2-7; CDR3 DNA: TGTGCCACCAGCAGAGATAGAGGGGGAGTGCAGTACTTC; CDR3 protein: CATSRDRGGVQYF
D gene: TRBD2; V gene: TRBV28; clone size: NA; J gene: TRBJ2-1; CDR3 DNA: TGTGCCAGCAGTTTGAATAGCGGGGCGGGCAATGAGCAGTTCTTC; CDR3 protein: CASSLNSGAGNEQFF
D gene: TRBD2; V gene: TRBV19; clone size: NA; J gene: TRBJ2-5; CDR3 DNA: TGTGCCAGTAGAGCGGGAGTAAGGGAGACCCAGTACTTC; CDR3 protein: CASRAGVRETQYF
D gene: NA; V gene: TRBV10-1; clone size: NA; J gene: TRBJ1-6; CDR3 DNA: TGCGCCAGCAGTGACAGGGGAAATTCACCCCTCCACTTT; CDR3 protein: CASSDRGNSPLHF
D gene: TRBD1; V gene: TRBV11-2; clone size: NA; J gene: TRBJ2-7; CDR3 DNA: TGTGCCAGCAGCTTAGGACAGGGGGCTTTTGAGCAGTACTTC; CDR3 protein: CASSLGQGAFEQYF
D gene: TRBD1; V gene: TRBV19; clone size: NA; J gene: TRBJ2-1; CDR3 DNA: TGTGCCAGTAGTACCCCTGAGAACACAGGGGGCATGATGGGGCGATACAATGAGCAGTTCTTC; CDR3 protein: CASSTPENTGGMMGRYNEQFF
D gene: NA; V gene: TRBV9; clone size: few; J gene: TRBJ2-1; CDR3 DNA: TGTGCCAGCAGCGTAGAGCGGGGGCCGGGACAGGGATGGACCAGCTCCTACAATGAGCAGTTCTTC; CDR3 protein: CASSVERGPGQGWTSSYNEQFF